The rows below give T cell receptor beta chains drawn from one sample of a study of blood T cell repertoires in COVID-19. Measured with immunoSEQ multiplex PCR; TCRdb has only the in-frame clones, and not every one. The table records over 250,000 clones, around nine tenths of them present only once. The sample consisted of PBMCs or T cells enriched from blood (not recorded which). Receptors were obtained from a young woman who had recovered from COVID-19. The CDR3 runs from the conserved cysteine through the conserved F or W. The order of the fields is clone size, V gene, J gene, CDR3 length, D gene, CDR3 DNA, CDR3 protein. A D gene is named only where the DNA matches it firmly. The size field is filled for only some rows; it gives once, few, many or a size class.

NA,TRBV12-3/TRBV12-4,TRBJ1-2,12,NA,TGTGCCAGCAGTCGGGACTCCGTAGGCTACACCTTC,CASSRDSVGYTF
NA,TRBV9,TRBJ1-3,15,NA,TGTGCCAGCAGCGTAGCGGGGGGAGGTGGAAACACCATATATTTT,CASSVAGGGGNTIYF
NA,TRBV11-2,TRBJ1-3,14,NA,TGTGCCAGCAGTACCGATACTCTGGGAAACACCATATATTTT,CASSTDTLGNTIYF
NA,TRBV4-2,TRBJ1-1,16,NA,TGTGCCAGCAGCCAAGAGCAGGCGGGGTTGAACACTGAAGCTTTCTTT,CASSQEQAGLNTEAFF
NA,TRBV28,TRBJ2-7,14,NA,TGTGCCAGCAGTTCTTGGGACATTGTCTACGAGCAGTACTTC,CASSSWDIVYEQYF
NA,TRBV5-4,TRBJ1-2,15,TRBD1,TGTGCCAGCAGCTCCGGACAGGGGGCAGACTATGGCTACACCTTC,CASSSGQGADYGYTF
once,TRBV5-1,TRBJ2-3,15,TRBD1,TGCGCCAGCAGCTTGGAGACAGGGGGCGCGCATACGCAGTATTTT,CASSLETGGAHTQYF
few,TRBV5-3,TRBJ1-2,15,TRBD1,TGTGCCAGAAGCCTGTATCAGACAGGGCTCTATGGCTACACCTTC,CARSLYQTGLYGYTF
once,TRBV11-2,TRBJ1-1,11,NA,TGTGCCAGCCGTTACGGGGTTGAAGCTTTCTTT,CASRYGVEAFF
NA,TRBV3-1/TRBV3-2,TRBJ1-1,18,TRBD1,TGTGCCAGCAGCCAAGAGTACGGGACAGGGGGCTTGAAGTCTGAAGCTTTCTTT,CASSQEYGTGGLKSEAFF
NA,TRBV19,TRBJ2-2,17,TRBD2,TGTGCCAGTAGTAGACTAGCGGGGGACCATTCACGGCGGGAGCTGTTTTTT,CASSRLAGDHSRRELFF
NA,TRBV13,TRBJ2-4,15,NA,TGTGCCAGCAGCGACCTTAGGGGAGCCAAAAACATTCAGTACTTC,CASSDLRGAKNIQYF
NA,TRBV6-5,TRBJ2-7,15,TRBD1,TGTGCCAGCAGCCCCGCTGGGACAGGGGCCTACGAGCAGTACTTC,CASSPAGTGAYEQYF
once,TRBV3-1/TRBV3-2,TRBJ2-5,12,NA,TGTGCCAGCAGCCAGTGGGCAGAGACCCAGTACTTC,CASSQWAETQYF
NA,TRBV2,TRBJ1-5,13,NA,TGTGCCAGCGGACAGTATCTAGATCAGCCCCAGCATTTT,CASGQYLDQPQHF
once,TRBV9,TRBJ1-6,14,NA,TGTGCCAGCAGCGTAAAAGGGGCTTTTTCACCCCTCCACTTT,CASSVKGAFSPLHF
NA,TRBV6-5,TRBJ1-2,14,TRBD1,TGTGCCAGCAGACCACAGGGGATCGGGTATGGCTACACCTTC,CASRPQGIGYGYTF
NA,TRBV11-2,TRBJ2-1,16,NA,TGTGCCAGCAGCTTAACGCCGGGTGGGTCTCTACCCATAAAGTTCTTC,CASSLTPGGSLPIKFF
NA,TRBV14,TRBJ1-3,15,NA,TGTGCCAGCAGCCAAAGGTTCAGGGGATCGAACACCATATATTTT,CASSQRFRGSNTIYF
NA,TRBV9,TRBJ1-6,15,NA,TGTGCCAGCAGCGTAGAAGGGCAGGGGTTCTCACCCCTCCACTTT,CASSVEGQGFSPLHF
NA,TRBV5-1,TRBJ2-1,11,NA,TGCGCCAGCAGTGGGGGCGATGAGCAGTTCTTC,CASSGGDEQFF
NA,TRBV6-4,TRBJ2-3,13,NA,TGTGCCAGCAGTTTTATTAGCACAGATACGCAGTATTTT,CASSFISTDTQYF
NA,TRBV5-6,TRBJ2-1,14,NA,TGTGCCAGCAGAGAAGGGGTGTCCTACAATGAGCAGTTCTTC,CASREGVSYNEQFF
NA,TRBV5-1,TRBJ2-6,18,TRBD1,TGCGCCAGCAGCGTGGGACAGGGCCTCAATTCTGGGGCCAACGTCCTGACTTTC,CASSVGQGLNSGANVLTF
NA,TRBV7-9,TRBJ2-7,15,NA,TGTGCCAGCAGCTTAGACCTGACAGCCAGCTACGAGCAGTACTTC,CASSLDLTASYEQYF
NA,TRBV3-1/TRBV3-2,TRBJ1-2,13,NA,TGTGCCAGCAGCCGCTGGGACTCGTCTGGCTACACCTTC,CASSRWDSSGYTF
NA,TRBV7-2,TRBJ2-1,16,NA,TGTGCCAGCAGCTTAGAAGTGGCAGGGGAATACAATGAGCAGTTCTTC,CASSLEVAGEYNEQFF
once,TRBV7-8,TRBJ1-1,14,TRBD1,TGTGCCAGCAGCTTTGCGTCAGGGGGCACTGAAGCTTTCTTT,CASSFASGGTEAFF
NA,TRBV18,TRBJ1-2,15,TRBD1,TGTGCCAGCTCACCGGACAGGGAAATGGGGCATGGCTACACCTTC,CASSPDREMGHGYTF
NA,TRBV2,TRBJ2-5,14,TRBD1,TGTGCCAGCAGTCCCAGGGGGCGCGGGGAGACCCAGTACTTC,CASSPRGRGETQYF
NA,TRBV3-1/TRBV3-2,TRBJ2-2,15,TRBD1,TGTGCCAGCAGCCAACTAGGGGGCTCTACGGGGGAGCTGTTTTTT,CASSQLGGSTGELFF
NA,TRBV12-3/TRBV12-4,TRBJ2-1,11,NA,TGTGCCAGCTCCCTCTACAATGAGCAGTTCTTC,CASSLYNEQFF
once,TRBV11-2,TRBJ2-7,18,TRBD2,TGTGCCAGCAGACGTACCGGGACTAGCGGGAGTGGGTTTTACGAGCAGTACTTC,CASRRTGTSGSGFYEQYF
NA,TRBV19,TRBJ1-5,15,TRBD1,TGTGCCAGTAGTCCCCCGGACAGGGGGTTTCAGCCCCAGCATTTT,CASSPPDRGFQPQHF
NA,TRBV5-1,TRBJ2-2,16,NA,TGCGCCAGCAGCTTGTCGACGGGGAGGGGGACCGGGGAGCTGTTTTTT,CASSLSTGRGTGELFF
once,TRBV6-5,TRBJ2-1,13,NA,TGTGCCAGCAGAACAGTACTTCACAATGAGCAGTTCTTC,CASRTVLHNEQFF
NA,TRBV5-1,TRBJ2-5,16,NA,TGCGCCAGCAGCTCCCGACCTGGGGAGGGGGAGAAGACCCAGTACTTC,CASSSRPGEGEKTQYF
NA,TRBV6-2/TRBV6-3,TRBJ2-6,18,NA,TGTGCCAGCAGTTACTCTCCTCGCAGGGGCGGTGGGGCCAACGTCCTGACTTTC,CASSYSPRRGGGANVLTF
NA,TRBV4-2,TRBJ1-5,14,NA,TGTGCCAGCAGCCAAGTTGGGGGGGATTCGCCCCAGCATTTT,CASSQVGGDSPQHF
NA,TRBV7-2,TRBJ2-3,13,NA,TGTGCCAGCAGCTTAAATTCCGGGGGTACGCAGTATTTT,CASSLNSGGTQYF
NA,TRBV6-2/TRBV6-3,TRBJ1-1,16,NA,TGTGCCAGCAGTCCACAGGACGGGCGGAAGAACACTGAAGCTTTCTTT,CASSPQDGRKNTEAFF
NA,TRBV7-9,TRBJ2-1,15,TRBD2,TGTGCCAGCAGTCGGACTAGCGGGAGGGCCCATGAGCAGTTCTTC,CASSRTSGRAHEQFF
NA,TRBV5-8,TRBJ2-1,17,TRBD2,TGTGCCAGCAGCTTGAGTCTAGCGGTACTTCTTGGGAATGAGCAGTTCTTC,CASSLSLAVLLGNEQFF
NA,TRBV6-5,TRBJ1-2,14,NA,TGTGCCAGCAGCCGACAAACAGGGTCGGATGGCTACACCTTC,CASSRQTGSDGYTF